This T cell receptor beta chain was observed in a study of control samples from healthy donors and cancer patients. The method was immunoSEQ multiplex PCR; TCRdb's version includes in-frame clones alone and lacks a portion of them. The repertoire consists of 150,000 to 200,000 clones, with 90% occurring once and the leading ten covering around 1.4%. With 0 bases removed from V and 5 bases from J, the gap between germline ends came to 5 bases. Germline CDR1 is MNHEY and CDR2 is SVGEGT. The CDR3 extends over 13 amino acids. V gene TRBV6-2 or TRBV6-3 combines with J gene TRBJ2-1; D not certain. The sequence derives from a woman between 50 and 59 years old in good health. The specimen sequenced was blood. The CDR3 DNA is TGTGCCAGCAGTTACTCCCAGCACAATGAGCAGTTCTTC. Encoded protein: CASSYSQHNEQFF.